This entry describes one T cell receptor beta chain. This entry comes from a study of radiotherapy plus CTLA-4 blockade in lung cancer. This CDR3 has 15 amino acids. CDR1 SGDLS and CDR2 YYNGEE come from the germline V gene. V shed 0 bases and J shed 0 bases, with 7 bases lying between them. Assay used: immunoSEQ multiplex PCR; TCRdb lists only in-frame clones, some missing. This sample has tens of thousands of clones, with roughly three quarters found just once. Sequencing used peripheral blood, obtained from a patient treated with radiotherapy plus ipilimumab. The rearrangement uses TRBV9 and TRBJ1-3; no definite D call. The TCR originated in a human donor with non-small cell lung cancer who had stable disease on radiotherapy plus ipilimumab. The CDR3 spells CASSVDSSSGNTIYF. In DNA, the CDR3 is TGTGCCAGCAGCGTAGACAGTAGCTCTGGAAACACCATATATTTT.